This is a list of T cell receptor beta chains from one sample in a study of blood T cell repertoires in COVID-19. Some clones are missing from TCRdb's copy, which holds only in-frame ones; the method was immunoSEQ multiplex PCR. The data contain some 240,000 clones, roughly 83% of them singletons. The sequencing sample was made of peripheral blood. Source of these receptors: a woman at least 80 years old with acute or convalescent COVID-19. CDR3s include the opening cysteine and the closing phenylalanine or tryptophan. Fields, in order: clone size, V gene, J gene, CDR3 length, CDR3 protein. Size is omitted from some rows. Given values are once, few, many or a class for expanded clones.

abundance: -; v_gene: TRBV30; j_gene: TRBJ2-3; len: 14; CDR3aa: CAWSVWQGTDTQYF
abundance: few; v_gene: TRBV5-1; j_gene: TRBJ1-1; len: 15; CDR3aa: CASSSTGQTGTEAFF
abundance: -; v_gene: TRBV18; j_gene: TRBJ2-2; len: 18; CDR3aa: CASSLIGLAGASTGELFF
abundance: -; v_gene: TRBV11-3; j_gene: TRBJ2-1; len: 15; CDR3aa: CASSLGQALYNEQFF
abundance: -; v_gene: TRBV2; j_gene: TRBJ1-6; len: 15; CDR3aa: CASRLLSSYNSPLHF
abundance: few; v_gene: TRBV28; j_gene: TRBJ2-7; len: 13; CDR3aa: CASSLIAGYEQYF
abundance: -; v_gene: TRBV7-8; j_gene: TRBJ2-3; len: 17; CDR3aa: CASSLGYGGGASDTQYF
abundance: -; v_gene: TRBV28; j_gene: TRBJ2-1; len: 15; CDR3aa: CASSKRGAYTHEQFF
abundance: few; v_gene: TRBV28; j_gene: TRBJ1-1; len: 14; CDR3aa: CASSSSTENTEAFF
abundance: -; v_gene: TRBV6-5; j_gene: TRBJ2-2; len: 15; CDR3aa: CASSLAGGLTGELFF
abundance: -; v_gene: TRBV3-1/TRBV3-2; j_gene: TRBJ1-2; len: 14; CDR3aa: CASSQVNSGYGYTF
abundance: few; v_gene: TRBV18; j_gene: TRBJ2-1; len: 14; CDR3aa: CASSAAGTYNEQFF
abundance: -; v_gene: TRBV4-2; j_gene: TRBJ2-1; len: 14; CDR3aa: CASSQNRGAGEQFF
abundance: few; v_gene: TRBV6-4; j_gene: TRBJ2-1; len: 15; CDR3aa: CASSEKGAGTREQFF
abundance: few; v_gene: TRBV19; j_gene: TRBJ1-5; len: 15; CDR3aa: CASRRTGTSNQPQHF
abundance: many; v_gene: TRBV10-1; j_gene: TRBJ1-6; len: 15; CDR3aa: CASSESWQGVSPLHF
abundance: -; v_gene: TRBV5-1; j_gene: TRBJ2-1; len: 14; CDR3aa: CASSLISGSNEQFF
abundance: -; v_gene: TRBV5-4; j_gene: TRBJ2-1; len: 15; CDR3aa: CASSLEGQGAHEQFF
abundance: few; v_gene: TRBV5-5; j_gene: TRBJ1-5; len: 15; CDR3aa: CASSLEPRSNQPQHF
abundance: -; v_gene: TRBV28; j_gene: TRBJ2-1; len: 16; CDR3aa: CASSLPPSGARGEQFF
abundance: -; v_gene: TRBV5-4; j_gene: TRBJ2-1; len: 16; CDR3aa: CASSLDAGGPYNEQFF
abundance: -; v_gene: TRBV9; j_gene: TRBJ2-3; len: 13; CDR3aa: CASSPTGPHTQYF
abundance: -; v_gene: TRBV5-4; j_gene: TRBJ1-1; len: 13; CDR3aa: CASSLGRNTEAFF
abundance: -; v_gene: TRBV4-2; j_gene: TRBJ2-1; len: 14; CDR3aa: CASSLPGTANEQFF
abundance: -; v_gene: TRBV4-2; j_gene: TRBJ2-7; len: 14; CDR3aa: CASSQEQGSYEQYF
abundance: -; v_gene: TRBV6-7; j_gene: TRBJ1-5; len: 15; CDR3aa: CASSRQGNSNQPQHF
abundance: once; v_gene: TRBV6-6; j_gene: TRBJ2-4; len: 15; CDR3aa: CASRILGDGKNIQYF
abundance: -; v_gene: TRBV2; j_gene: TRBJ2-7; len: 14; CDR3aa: CASRTSRGLDEQYF
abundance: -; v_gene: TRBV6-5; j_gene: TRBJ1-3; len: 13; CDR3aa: CASSVTVGNTIYF
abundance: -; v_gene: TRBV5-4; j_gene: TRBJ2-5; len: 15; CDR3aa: CASSPRTSDRETQYF
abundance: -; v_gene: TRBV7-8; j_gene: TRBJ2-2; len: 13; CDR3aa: CASSAGDTGELFF
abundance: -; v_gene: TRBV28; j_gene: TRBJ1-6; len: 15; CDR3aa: CASGPQGPYNSPLHF
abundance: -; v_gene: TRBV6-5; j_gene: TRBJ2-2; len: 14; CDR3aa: CASRIDRVTGELFF
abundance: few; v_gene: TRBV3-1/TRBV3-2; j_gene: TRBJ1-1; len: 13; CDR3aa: CASSTQRRTEAFF
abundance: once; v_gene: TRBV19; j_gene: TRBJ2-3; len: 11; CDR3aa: CAAGSTDTQYF
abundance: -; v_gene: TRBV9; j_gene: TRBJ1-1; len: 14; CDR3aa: CASSADQENTEAFF
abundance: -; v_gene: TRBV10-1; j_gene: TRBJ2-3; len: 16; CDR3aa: CASSETAGRGTDTQYF
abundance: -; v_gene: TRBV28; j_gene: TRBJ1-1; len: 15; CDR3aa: CASSLLRGPNTEAFF
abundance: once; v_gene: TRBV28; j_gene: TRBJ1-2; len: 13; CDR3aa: CASSLTGGYGYTF
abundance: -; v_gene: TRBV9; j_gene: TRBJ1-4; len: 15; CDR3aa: CASSGQGKGNEKLFF
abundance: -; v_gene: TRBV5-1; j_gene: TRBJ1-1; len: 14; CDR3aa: CASRGAGMNTEAFF
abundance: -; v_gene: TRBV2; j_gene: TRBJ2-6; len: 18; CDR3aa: CASSTLAGLSSGANVLTF